Listed below are T cell receptor beta chains from one sample, sequenced in a study of beta chain features in type 1 diabetes. Sequencing was performed with immunoSEQ multiplex PCR; in TCRdb, only in-frame clones are kept and a portion is missing. The sample lists some 350,000 clones, approximately 12% seen once, with approximately 0.016% in the top ten. Sequences were obtained from naive CD4+ T cells from blood. The receptors come from a woman aged 18-29 years with type 1 diabetes. CDR3s include the opening cysteine and the closing phenylalanine or tryptophan.

J	V	CDR3
TRBJ2-5	TRBV5-1	CASSLETGSNQETQYF
TRBJ1-5	TRBV5-1	CASSLEGAGGQPQHF
TRBJ2-1	TRBV19	CASSPRGGDPLVASYNEQFF
TRBJ1-2	TRBV6-5	CASSYGQGNYGYTF
TRBJ2-3	TRBV5-1	CASSPGLATDTQYF
TRBJ2-7	TRBV5-1	CASSLGGGAYGEQYF
TRBJ2-2	TRBV4-2	CASSQERLQAGELFF
TRBJ2-1	TRBV4-1	CASSQDLYEQFF
TRBJ2-5	TRBV6-5	CATYSGWKTQYF
TRBJ2-1	TRBV20-1	CSARWGGKQFF
TRBJ1-2	TRBV19	CASNSQANYGYTF
TRBJ2-3	TRBV9	CASSQRQAPDTQYF
TRBJ1-2	TRBV2	CASTLTGAVF
TRBJ2-5	TRBV19	CASTDRVRTQYF
TRBJ1-4	TRBV15	CATSRSPGQRNATNEKLFF
TRBJ2-5	TRBV11-2	CASGPAGGKTQYF
TRBJ2-5	TRBV15	CATSRPGLAGGGETQYF
TRBJ2-1	TRBV7-9	CASSPPGKGQFF
TRBJ2-5	TRBV25-1	CASSESGTGSVTQYF
TRBJ1-2	TRBV7-3	CASSSSNRGEGGYTF
TRBJ2-5	TRBV15	CATSRAGDREETQYF
TRBJ1-1	TRBV18	CASSLTGSTEAFF
TRBJ2-1	TRBV12-5	CASGPDGLAVYNEQFF
TRBJ2-5	TRBV30	CAWSRGGQGLGQETQYF
TRBJ2-6	TRBV9	CASSVERSGANVLTF
TRBJ2-5	TRBV9	CASSPGLAGRKETQYF
TRBJ2-7	TRBV25-1	CASSVSGASYEQYF
TRBJ2-5	TRBV5-6	CASSLVDYTGTQYF
TRBJ1-5	TRBV6-1	CASSWRQGGQHF
TRBJ2-7	TRBV28	CASSSRGAGGNEQYF
TRBJ2-2	TRBV4-3	CASTRDRATGELFF